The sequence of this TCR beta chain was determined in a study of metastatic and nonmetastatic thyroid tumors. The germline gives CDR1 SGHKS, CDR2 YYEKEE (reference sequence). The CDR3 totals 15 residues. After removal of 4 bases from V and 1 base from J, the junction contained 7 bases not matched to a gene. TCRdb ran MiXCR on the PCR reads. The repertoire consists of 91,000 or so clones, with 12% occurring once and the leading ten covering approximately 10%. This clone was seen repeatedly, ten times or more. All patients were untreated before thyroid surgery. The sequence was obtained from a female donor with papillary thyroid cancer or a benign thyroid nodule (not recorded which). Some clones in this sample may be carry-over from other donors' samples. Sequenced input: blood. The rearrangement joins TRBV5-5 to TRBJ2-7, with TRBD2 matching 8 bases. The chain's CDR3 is CASSLLAALSYEQYF. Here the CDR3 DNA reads TGTGCCAGCAGCCTACTAGCGGCACTTTCCTACGAGCAGTACTTC.